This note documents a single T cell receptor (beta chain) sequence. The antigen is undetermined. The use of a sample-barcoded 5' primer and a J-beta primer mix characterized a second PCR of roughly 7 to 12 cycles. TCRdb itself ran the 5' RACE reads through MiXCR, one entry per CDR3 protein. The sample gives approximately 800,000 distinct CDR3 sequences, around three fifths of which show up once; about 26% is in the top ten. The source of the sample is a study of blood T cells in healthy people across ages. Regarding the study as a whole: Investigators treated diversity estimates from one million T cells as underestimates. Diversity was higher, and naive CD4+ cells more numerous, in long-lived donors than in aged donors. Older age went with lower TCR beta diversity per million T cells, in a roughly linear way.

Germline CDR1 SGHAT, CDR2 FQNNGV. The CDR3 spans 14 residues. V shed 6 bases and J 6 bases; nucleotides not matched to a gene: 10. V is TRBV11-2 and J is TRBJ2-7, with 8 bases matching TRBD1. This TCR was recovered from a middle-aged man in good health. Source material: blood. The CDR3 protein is CASSLVADRGEQYF. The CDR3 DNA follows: TGTGCCAGCAGTCTAGTGGCCGACAGGGGCGAGCAGTACTTC.